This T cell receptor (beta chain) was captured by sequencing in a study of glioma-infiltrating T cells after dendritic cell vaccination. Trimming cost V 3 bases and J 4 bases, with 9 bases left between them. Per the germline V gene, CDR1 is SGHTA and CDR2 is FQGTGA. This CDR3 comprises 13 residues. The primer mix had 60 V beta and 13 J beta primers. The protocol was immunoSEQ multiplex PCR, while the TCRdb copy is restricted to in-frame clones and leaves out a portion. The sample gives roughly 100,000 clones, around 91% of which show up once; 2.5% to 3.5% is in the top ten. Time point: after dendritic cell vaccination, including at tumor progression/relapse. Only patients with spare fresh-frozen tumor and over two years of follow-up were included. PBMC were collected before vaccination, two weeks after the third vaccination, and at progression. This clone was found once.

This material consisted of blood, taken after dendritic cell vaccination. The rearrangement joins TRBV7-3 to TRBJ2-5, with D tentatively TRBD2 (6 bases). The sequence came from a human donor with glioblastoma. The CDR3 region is CASSLGEVETQYF. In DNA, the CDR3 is TGTGCCAGCAGCTTGGGGGAGGTAGAGACCCAGTACTTC. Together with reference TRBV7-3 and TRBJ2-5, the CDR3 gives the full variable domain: GAGVSQTPSNKVTEKGKYVELRCDPISGHTALYWYRQSLGQGPEFLIYFQGTGAADDSGLPNDRFFAVRPEGSVSTLKIQRTERGDSAVYLCASSLGEVETQYFGPGTRLLVL.